The clone carrying this TCR beta chain was seen a single time. This sample was included in a study of blood T cell repertoires in COVID-19. Study-wide background: Samples came from the United States, Italy and Spain, spanning acute and convalescent COVID-19.

Enrollees, about 18 to 89 years old, lived in 24 US areas. Within 2 weeks of study entry, exposed participants had contacted a PCR-confirmed or clinician-diagnosed COVID-19 case. V was shortened by 3 bases and J by 2 bases, with 8 bases between the two germline ends. From germline, CDR1 is SGHTS and CDR2 YDEGEE. The CDR3 sequence is 13 residues long. In the original workflow: The assay estimated nucleated cells by amplifying reference gene primers. Data came from immunoSEQ multiplex PCR; TCRdb stores just in-frame clones and leaves some out. The V and J calls and the clone size are those of that table, but D and trimming were determined from the DNA. The data hold roughly 400,000 clones, with roughly 84% observed a single time.

The sequencing input was PBMCs or T cells enriched from blood (not recorded which). This receptor was taken from a woman between 18 and 30 years old who had been exposed to COVID-19. This chain links TRBV5-8 with TRBJ1-2; a weak D match, TRBD1 (6 bases). The CDR3 here is CASSSGQNYGYTF. In nucleotides, the CDR3 is TGTGCCAGCAGCTCTGGACAGAACTATGGCTACACCTTC.